These 29 T cell receptor beta chains share one sample of origin, sequenced in a study of blood T cell repertoires in COVID-19. The repertoire was sequenced with immunoSEQ multiplex PCR; TCRdb's copy has only in-frame clones and lacks some. The sample includes roughly 190,000 clones, about four fifths seen only once; the top ten take 11%. Sequencing was done on a sample of peripheral blood. Receptors were obtained from a woman aged 40 to 50 with COVID-19, enrolled during active disease.

The chain links TRBV18 to TRBJ2-7; TRBD1 aligns across 10 bases. J was trimmed by 6 bases and V by 1 base; bases with no gene match: 9. Germline-derived CDR1 and CDR2 are KGHSH and LQKENI. The CDR3 covers 16 residues. The CDR3 here is CASSPLGTGELSEQYF. CDR3 DNA sequence: TGTGCCAGCTCACCACTGGGGACAGGGGAGTTGTCCGAGCAGTACTTC. Full variable domain (rest looked up from reference TRBV18 and TRBJ2-7): NAGVMQNPRHLVRRRGQEARLRCSPMKGHSHVYWYRQLPEEGLKFMVYLQKENIIDESGMPKERFSAEFPKEGPSILRIQQVVRGDSAAYFCASSPLGTGELSEQYFGPGTRLTVT.

The chain joins TRBV19 to TRBJ1-5, with 9 bases lining up with TRBD1. Germline CDR1 LNHDA, CDR2 SQIVND (reference sequence). The CDR3 runs 16 residues. Trimming at V came to 7 bases and at J to 4 bases, leaving 11 bases not matched to a gene. CDR3 amino acids: CASNMGGGQGNQPQHF. CDR3 sequence (DNA): TGTGCCAGTAATATGGGGGGGGGACAGGGTAATCAGCCCCAGCATTTT.

For the CDR3, the DNA is TGTGCCAGCAGCGTAGCTCCGGGGGGGGCCTTCTCCTACAATGAGCAGTTCTTC. Translation: CASSVAPGGAFSYNEQFF. The chain carries TRBV9 and TRBJ2-1; 8 bases map to TRBD2. Germline-derived CDR1 and CDR2 are SGDLS and YYNGEE. This CDR3 comprises 18 residues. After removal of 0 bases from V and 0 bases from J, the junction contained 8 bases not matched to a gene. Using reference TRBV9 and TRBJ2-1 for the parts outside the CDR3, the full variable domain is DSGVTQTPKHLITATGQRVTLRCSPRSGDLSVYWYQQSLDQGLQFLIQYYNGEERAKGNILERFSAQQFPDLHSELNLSSLELGDSALYFCASSVAPGGAFSYNEQFFGPGTRLTVL.

The CDR3: CASSSPGQGRYNEQFF. In DNA, the CDR3 is TGTGCCAGCAGTTCCCCGGGACAGGGTCGGTACAATGAGCAGTTCTTC. The chain carries TRBV19 and TRBJ2-1; 9 positions agree with TRBD1. Germline V gene sequence: CDR1 LNHDA, CDR2 SQIVND (reference sequence). Trimming removed 9 bases from V and 4 bases from J; junction bases left unmatched: 13. There are 16 residues in the CDR3. Variable domain in full (rest from reference TRBV19 and TRBJ2-1): DGGITQSPKYLFRKEGQNVTLSCEQNLNHDAMYWYRQDPGQGLRLIYYSQIVNDFQKGDIAEGYSVSREKKESFPLTVTSAQKNPTAFYLCASSSPGQGRYNEQFFGPGTRLTVL.

A few counts support this clone. The chain uses TRBV28 and TRBJ1-5, with 7 bases identical to TRBD1. V was pared by 1 base and J by 6 bases, with 0 bases of the junction left unmatched. This CDR3 comprises 13 residues. Germline V gene lookup returns CDR1 MDHEN and CDR2 SYDVKM. The CDR3 reads CASSLYRGQPQHF. CDR3 in DNA: TGTGCCAGCAGTTTATACAGGGGTCAGCCCCAGCATTTT.

This chain connects TRBV20-1 to TRBJ1-1; D is uncertain. Between the trimmed V and J ends, which lost 3 bases and 11 bases, there was a span of 10 bases. CDR1 is DFQATT, CDR2 SNEGSKA, per germline (reference sequence). This CDR3 region has 10 residues. Written as DNA, the CDR3 is TGCAGTGCTAGCTCCCTTCCCGCTTTCTTT. Protein sequence: CSASSLPAFF.

The chain employs TRBV19 and TRBJ1-2; 7 positions agree with TRBD1. V shed 5 bases and J 4 bases; nucleotides not matched to a gene: 4. Germline V gives CDR1 LNHDA, CDR2 SQIVND (reference sequence). The CDR3 is 13 residues long. CDR3 bases: TGTGCCAGTAGTTGGGACAGTTTCTATGGCTACACCTTC. This sequence encodes CASSWDSFYGYTF.

The chain links TRBV5-4 to TRBJ2-2; the match to TRBD2 covers 14 bases. The CDR3 length is 16 residues. After removal of 4 bases from V and 7 bases from J, the junction contained 6 bases not matched to a gene. Germline CDR1 is SGHNT and CDR2 is YYREEE (reference sequence). DNA for the CDR3: TGTGCCAGCAGCAGACTAGCGGGGGGGCCCGGCGGGGAGCTGTTTTTT. This codes for CASSRLAGGPGGELFF.

The chain uses TRBV29-1 and TRBJ2-2; 8 bases agree with TRBD2. Germline lookup yields CDR1 SQVTM and CDR2 ANQGSEA. Trimming at V came to 4 bases and at J to 5 bases, leaving 6 bases not matched to a gene. The CDR3 is 14 amino acids. The CDR3 region is CSVGGAGVTGELFF. As DNA, the CDR3 is TGCAGCGTTGGTGGAGCGGGGGTGACCGGGGAGCTGTTTTTT.

The chain couples TRBV3-1 (or the pseudogene TRBV3-2) to TRBJ2-7; no clear D gene. The CDR3 runs to 12 residues. CDR1 is LGHDT, CDR2 YNNKEL, per germline (reference sequence). V was shortened by 2 bases and J by 5 bases, with 7 bases between the two germline ends. The chain's CDR3 is CASSQSRDEQYF. CDR3 nucleotide sequence: TGTGCCAGCAGCCAAAGCCGGGACGAGCAGTACTTC.

This sequence joins TRBV6-1 and TRBJ1-6, with D unresolved. CDR1 is MNHNS, CDR2 SASEGT, per germline. CDR3 length: 15 residues. Trimming removed 2 bases from V and 8 bases from J, with 13 bases in between. The CDR3 loop is CASSEFMAVDSPLHF. CDR3 nucleotides: TGTGCCAGCAGTGAATTTATGGCAGTGGATTCACCCCTCCACTTT.

This clone was picked up one time. The genes are TRBV7-9 and TRBJ1-1; D possibly corresponds to TRBD1 (5 bases). The CDR3 covers 17 residues. Per the germline V gene, CDR1 is SEHNR and CDR2 is FQNEAQ (reference sequence). V lost 1 base and J lost 8, with 23 bases in between. The CDR3 DNA follows: TGTGCCAGCAGCTTAGTTAGTGGGACGGGAGGCGGTGGCGAAGCTTTCTTT. It encodes CASSLVSGTGGGGEAFF.

The chain carries TRBV7-8 and TRBJ1-2; D is perhaps TRBD1 (6 bases). Trimming took 3 bases from V and 8 from J, leaving 22 bases between them. This CDR3 is 16 amino acids long. The germline CDR1 and CDR2 sequences are SGHVS and FQNEAQ. The CDR3 sequence: CASSFFWGQAKGGYTF. CDR3 in DNA: TGTGCCAGCAGCTTCTTTTGGGGGCAGGCCAAGGGCGGCTACACCTTC.

This chain connects TRBV9 to TRBJ2-4; weak D call: TRBD1 (5 bases). Germline V gene data show CDR1 as SGDLS and CDR2 as YYNGEE. The CDR3 spans 15 residues. Trimming pared 0 bases from V and 6 bases from J, leaving 13 bases between. The CDR3 DNA is TGTGCCAGCAGCGTAGGGTGGGTCCAGGGAAACATTCAGTACTTC. Its translation is CASSVGWVQGNIQYF.

This rearrangement joins TRBV29-1 to TRBJ2-1, with D possibly matching TRBD2 (6 bases). The CDR3 contains 12 residues. Germline values: CDR1 SQVTM, CDR2 ANQGSEA. V was cut by 4 bases and J by 6 bases, with 10 bases left in between. The CDR3 coding sequence is TGCAGCGTTGGACTAGTCAGCAATGAGCAGTTCTTC. Residues: CSVGLVSNEQFF.

This chain links TRBV10-3 with TRBJ1-6; D gene ambiguous. Per germline, CDR1 ENHRY and CDR2 SYGVKD. The CDR3 is 12 residues long. V lost 5 bases and J lost 8, with 7 bases in between. This chain's CDR3 is CAISSGDSPLHF. DNA of the CDR3: TGTGCCATCAGTTCTGGAGATTCACCCCTCCACTTT.

V and J are TRBV28 and TRBJ1-3, with 12 bases aligning to TRBD1. The V and J ends lost 1 base and 7 bases, in that order; junction bases with no gene match: 5. This CDR3 region has 16 residues. The germline V gene encodes CDR1 MDHEN and CDR2 SYDVKM. The CDR3 bases are TGTGCCAGCAGTTTATTGGGACAGGGGGCAACCAACACCATATATTTT. Its protein product is CASSLLGQGATNTIYF.

The CDR3 loop is CASSQGIRTGSGNTIYF. The CDR3 bases are TGTGCCAGCAGCCAAGGAATACGAACGGGGTCTGGAAACACCATATATTTT. V and J are TRBV3-1 (or the pseudogene TRBV3-2) and TRBJ1-3; D unresolved. V was clipped by 1 base and J by 1 base, with 14 bases between them. The CDR3 is 17 residues long. Germline V gives CDR1 LGHDT, CDR2 YNNKEL (reference sequence).

V is TRBV2 and J is TRBJ1-6; D call uncertain. V lost 6 bases, J lost 11 bases, and 11 bases lay in between. The CDR3 is made up of 12 amino acids. Germline assignment: CDR1 SNHLY and CDR2 FYNNEI. This CDR3 reads CASRTDIPPLHF. CDR3 nucleotide sequence: TGTGCCAGCAGGACCGACATTCCACCCCTCCACTTT. Based on the CDR3 plus reference TRBV2 and TRBJ1-6, the full variable domain is EPEVTQTPSHQVTQMGQEVILRCVPISNHLYFYWYRQILGQKVEFLVSFYNNEISEKSEIFDDQFSVERPDGSNFTLKIRSTKLEDSAMYFCASRTDIPPLHFGNGTRLTVT.

Here the CDR3 DNA reads TGTGCCAGCACGGGGGAGACGGCCTACAATGAGCAGTTCTTC. Its translation is CASTGETAYNEQFF. V is TRBV2 and J is TRBJ2-1; D is possibly TRBD2 (6 bases). V lost 7 bases, J lost 2 bases, and 12 bases lay in between. This CDR3 contains 14 residues. The germline V gene encodes CDR1 SNHLY and CDR2 FYNNEI.

The V gene is TRBV2, the J gene TRBJ2-7, with 7 nucleotides matching TRBD1. Germline-derived CDR1 and CDR2 are SNHLY and FYNNEI. Losses at the gene ends were 6 bases for V and 4 bases for J; bases not matched to a gene: 6. The CDR3 length is 13 residues. CDR3 in amino acids: CASRGTGEYEQYF. DNA for the CDR3: TGTGCCAGCAGGGGTACAGGGGAGTACGAGCAGTACTTC.

This chain joins TRBV9 and TRBJ1-1, with D unresolved. Trimming stripped 0 bases from V and 11 bases from J, with 14 bases between. Germline CDR1 reads SGDLS; CDR2 reads YYNGEE. The CDR3 has 13 amino acids. The chain's CDR3 is CASSVVGDVGAFF. The CDR3 nucleotides are TGTGCCAGCAGCGTAGTCGGAGACGTTGGGGCTTTCTTT.

The chain joins TRBV6-6 to TRBJ2-7; 9 bases line up with TRBD1. CDR3 length: 15 residues. J gave up 3 bases and V 3 bases, and 6 bases lay outside the gene matches. Per the germline V gene, CDR1 is MNHNY and CDR2 is SVGAGI (reference sequence). The CDR3 is CASSYGSGQGYEQYF. The DNA for the CDR3 is TGTGCCAGCAGTTATGGTTCGGGACAGGGCTACGAGCAGTACTTC.

The rearrangement uses TRBV10-3 and TRBJ2-2, with unresolved D. Germline CDR1 and CDR2: ENHRY and SYGVKD. Trimming removed 2 bases at V and 3 bases at J, with 13 bases between. The length of the CDR3 is 16 residues. Here the CDR3 DNA reads TGTGCCATCAGTGAGCTTGAAACCCGGTACACCGGGGAGCTGTTTTTT. As protein: CAISELETRYTGELFF.

This CDR3 is CASSPDRLNTEAFF. For the CDR3, the DNA is TGTGCCAGCAGCCCAGACAGGCTGAACACTGAAGCTTTCTTT. The J gene is TRBJ1-1, the V gene TRBV6-2 or TRBV6-3; D perhaps matches TRBD1 (6 bases). The V and J ends lost 6 bases and 0 bases respectively, with 11 bases between them. Germline CDR1 reads MNHEY; CDR2 reads SVGEGT. This CDR3 spans 14 amino acids.

As regards this clone: The sample holds other DNA sequences that translate to the same CDR3. This chain connects TRBV7-3 to TRBJ2-3; the match to TRBD2 covers 10 bases. J lost 0 bases, V lost 3 bases, and 0 bases had no gene match. This CDR3 contains 15 residues. The V gene's germline CDR1 is SGHTA and CDR2 FQGTGA. This CDR3 is CASSLTSGSTDTQYF. The CDR3 nucleotides read TGTGCCAGCAGCTTGACTAGCGGGAGCACAGATACGCAGTATTTT.

This sequence joins TRBV6-1 and TRBJ1-5, with TRBD1 as a possible D gene (5 bases). This CDR3 comprises 16 residues. Trimming removed 3 bases at V and 2 bases at J, with 14 bases between. Germline V gives CDR1 MNHNS, CDR2 SASEGT. The CDR3 reads CASSDSGGAGNQPQHF. CDR3 nucleotides: TGTGCCAGCAGTGATTCGGGGGGAGCCGGCAATCAGCCCCAGCATTTT.

The chain recombines TRBV10-1 with TRBJ2-1; D possibly corresponds to TRBD2 (6 bases). Trimming pared 5 bases from V and 1 base from J, leaving 18 bases between. The CDR3 runs 17 residues. Germline CDR1 is WNHNN and CDR2 is SYGVQD (reference sequence). Written as DNA, the CDR3 is TGCGCCAGCAGTCTAGCGTCCCCCCCCCGGTCCTACAATGAGCAGTTCTTC. It specifies CASSLASPPRSYNEQFF.

This rearrangement joins TRBV5-6 to TRBJ1-6; maybe TRBD1 (6 bases). The V gene's germline CDR1 is SGHDT and CDR2 YYEEEE. The CDR3 length is 17 residues. V was trimmed by 3 bases and J by 4 bases, leaving 17 bases between them. The DNA for the CDR3 is TGTGCCAGCAGCTCCTCGACAGGTCCCTCTTATAATTCACCCCTCCACTTT. Translation: CASSSSTGPSYNSPLHF.